Reported below is one T cell receptor beta chain. As yet, its antigen is unknown. The sample comes from a study of shared clonotypes between healthy human individuals. For the study at large: For every donor, three CD4 naive, three CD4 memory, two CD8 naive and one CD8 memory plates were used. Study-level results: As a rule, naive subsets had a larger estimated richness than memory subsets.

In the source study's methods: Sequence data from immunoSEQ were junction-only and lacked quality scores; consequently, filtering differed. The table came from immunoSEQ multiplex PCR; TCRdb's copy has only in-frame clones and leaves some out. The V and J calls and clone size were taken over from that table, and D and trimming were inferred from the DNA. The sample lists 2 million to 2.5 million clones, nearly 97% occurring once. Splitting of CD4+ cells produced CD45RA+ naive and CD45RA-negative memory subsets. Trimming removed 6 bases from V and 4 bases from J, with 9 bases in between. The CDR3 spans 13 residues. Germline assignment: CDR1 WNHNN and CDR2 SYGVQD (reference sequence).

Input material: naive CD4+ T cells sorted from blood. Sample subset: CD45RA+ positively selected. The V call is TRBV10-1, the J call TRBJ2-2, with D hard to call. The TCR was taken from a young man in good health. This CDR3 reads CASSYTRTGELFF. In DNA, the CDR3 is TGCGCCAGCAGCTATACCCGCACCGGGGAGCTGTTTTTT.